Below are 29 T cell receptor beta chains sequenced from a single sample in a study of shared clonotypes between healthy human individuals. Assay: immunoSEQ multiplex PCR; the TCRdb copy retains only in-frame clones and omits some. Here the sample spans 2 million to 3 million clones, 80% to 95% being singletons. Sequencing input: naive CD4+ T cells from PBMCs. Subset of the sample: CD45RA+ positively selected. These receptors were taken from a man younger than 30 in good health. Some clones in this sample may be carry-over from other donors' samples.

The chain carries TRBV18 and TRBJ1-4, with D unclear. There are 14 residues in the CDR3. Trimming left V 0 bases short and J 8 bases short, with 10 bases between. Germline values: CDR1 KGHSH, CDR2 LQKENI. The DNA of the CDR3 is TGTGCCAGCTCACCACCGGAGGAACGCGAAAAACTGTTTTTT. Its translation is CASSPPEEREKLFF. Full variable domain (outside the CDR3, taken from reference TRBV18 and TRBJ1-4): NAGVMQNPRHLVRRRGQEARLRCSPMKGHSHVYWYRQLPEEGLKFMVYLQKENIIDESGMPKERFSAEFPKEGPSILRIQQVVRGDSAAYFCASSPPEEREKLFFGSGTQLSVL.

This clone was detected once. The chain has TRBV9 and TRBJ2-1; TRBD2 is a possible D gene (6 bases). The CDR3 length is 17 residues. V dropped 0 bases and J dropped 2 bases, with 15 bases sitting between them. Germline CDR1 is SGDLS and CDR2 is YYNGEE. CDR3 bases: TGTGCCAGCAGCGTAGGCCCTAGCGTGACACCCTACAATGAGCAGTTCTTC. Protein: CASSVGPSVTPYNEQFF.

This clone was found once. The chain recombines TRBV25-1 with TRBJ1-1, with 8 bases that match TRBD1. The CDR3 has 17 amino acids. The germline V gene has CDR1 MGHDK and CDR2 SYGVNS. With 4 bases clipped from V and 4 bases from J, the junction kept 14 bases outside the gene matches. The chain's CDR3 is CASSARTGLTPSTEAFF. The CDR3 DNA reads TGTGCCAGCAGTGCCAGGACAGGGCTCACTCCGAGCACTGAAGCTTTCTTT.

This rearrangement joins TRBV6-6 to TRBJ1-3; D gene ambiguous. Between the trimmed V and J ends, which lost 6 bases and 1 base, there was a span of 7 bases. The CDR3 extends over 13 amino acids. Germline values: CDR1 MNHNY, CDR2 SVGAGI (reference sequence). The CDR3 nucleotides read TGTGCCAGCAGGGTCGATTCTGGAAACACCATATATTTT. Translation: CASRVDSGNTIYF.

The CDR3 region is CAISESGTVHYNEQFF. The CDR3 nucleotides are TGTGCCATCAGTGAGTCTGGGACTGTACACTACAATGAGCAGTTCTTC. V gene TRBV10-3 combines with J gene TRBJ2-1, with D possibly being TRBD2 (6 bases). V lost 0 bases, J lost 3 bases, and 12 bases lay in between. The V gene's germline CDR1 is ENHRY and CDR2 SYGVKD. This CDR3 region has 16 residues.

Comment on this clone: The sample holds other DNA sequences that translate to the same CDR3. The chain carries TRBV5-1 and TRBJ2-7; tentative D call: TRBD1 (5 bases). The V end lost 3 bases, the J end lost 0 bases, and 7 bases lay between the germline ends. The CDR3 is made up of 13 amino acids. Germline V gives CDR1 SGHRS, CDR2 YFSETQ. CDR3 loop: CASSSGPSYEQYF. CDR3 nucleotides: TGCGCCAGCAGCTCAGGGCCCTCCTACGAGCAGTACTTC.

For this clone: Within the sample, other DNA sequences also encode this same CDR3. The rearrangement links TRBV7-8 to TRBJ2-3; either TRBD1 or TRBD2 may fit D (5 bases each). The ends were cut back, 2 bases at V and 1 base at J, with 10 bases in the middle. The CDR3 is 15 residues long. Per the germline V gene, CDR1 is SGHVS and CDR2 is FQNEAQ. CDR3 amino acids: CASSLLLGGTDTQYF. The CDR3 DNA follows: TGTGCCAGCAGCTTACTCTTGGGGGGCACAGATACGCAGTATTTT.

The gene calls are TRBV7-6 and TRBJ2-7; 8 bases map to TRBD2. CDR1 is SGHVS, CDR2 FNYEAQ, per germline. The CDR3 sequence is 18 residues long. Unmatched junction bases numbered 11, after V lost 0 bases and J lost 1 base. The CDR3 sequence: CASSLATGREDRSYEQYF. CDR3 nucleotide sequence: TGTGCCAGCAGCTTAGCCACAGGGCGGGAGGACCGATCCTACGAGCAGTACTTC.

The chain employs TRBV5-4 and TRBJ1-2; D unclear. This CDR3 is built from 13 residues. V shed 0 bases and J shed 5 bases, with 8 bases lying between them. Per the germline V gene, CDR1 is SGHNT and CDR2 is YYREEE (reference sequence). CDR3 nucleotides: TGTGCCAGCAGCTTGGGTACCAATTATGGCTACACCTTC. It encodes CASSLGTNYGYTF.

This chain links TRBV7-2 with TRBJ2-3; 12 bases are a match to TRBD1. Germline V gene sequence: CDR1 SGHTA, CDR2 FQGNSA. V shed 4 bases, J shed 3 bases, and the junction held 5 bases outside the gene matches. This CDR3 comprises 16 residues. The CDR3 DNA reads TGTGCCAGCAGCTCGGGACAGGGGGCGCAGACAGATACGCAGTATTTT. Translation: CASSSGQGAQTDTQYF. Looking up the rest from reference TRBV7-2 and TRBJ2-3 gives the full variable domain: GAGVSQSPSNKVTEKGKDVELRCDPISGHTALYWYRQSLGQGLEFLIYFQGNSAPDKSGLPSDRFSAERTGGSVSTLTIQRTQQEDSAVYLCASSSGQGAQTDTQYFGPGTRLTVL.

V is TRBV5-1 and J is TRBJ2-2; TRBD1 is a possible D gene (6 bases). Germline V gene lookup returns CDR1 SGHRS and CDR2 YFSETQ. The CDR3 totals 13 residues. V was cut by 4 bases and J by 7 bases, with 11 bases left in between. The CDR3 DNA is TGCGCCAGCAGCGAGGGGGTGGACGGGGAGCTGTTTTTT. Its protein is CASSEGVDGELFF.

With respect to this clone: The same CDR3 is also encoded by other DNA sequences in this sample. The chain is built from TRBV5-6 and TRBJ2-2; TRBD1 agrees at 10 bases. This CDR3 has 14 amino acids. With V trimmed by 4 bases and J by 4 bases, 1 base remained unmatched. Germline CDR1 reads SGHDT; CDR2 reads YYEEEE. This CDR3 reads CASSRDRGTGELFF. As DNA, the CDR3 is TGTGCCAGCAGCAGGGACAGGGGCACCGGGGAGCTGTTTTTT.

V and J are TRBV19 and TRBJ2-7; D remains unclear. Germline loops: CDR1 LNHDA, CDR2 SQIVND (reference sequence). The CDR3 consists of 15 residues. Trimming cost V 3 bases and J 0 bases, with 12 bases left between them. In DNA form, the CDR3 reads TGTGCCAGTAGTATGAGCTGGGTTGGCTCCTACGAGCAGTACTTC. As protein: CASSMSWVGSYEQYF.

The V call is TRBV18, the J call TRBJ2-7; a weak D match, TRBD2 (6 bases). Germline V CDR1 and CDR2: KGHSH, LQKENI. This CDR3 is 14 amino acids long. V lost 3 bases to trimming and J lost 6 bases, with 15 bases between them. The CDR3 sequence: CASSPLSAGPEQYF. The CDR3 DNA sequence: TGTGCCAGCTCACCCCTGTCGGCGGGACCCGAGCAGTACTTC.

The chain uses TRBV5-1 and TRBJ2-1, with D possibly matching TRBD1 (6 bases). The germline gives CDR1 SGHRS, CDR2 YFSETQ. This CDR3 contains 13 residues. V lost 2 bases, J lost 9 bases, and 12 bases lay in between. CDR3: CASSLQGRAEQFF. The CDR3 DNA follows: TGCGCCAGCAGCTTACAGGGACGTGCTGAGCAGTTCTTC.

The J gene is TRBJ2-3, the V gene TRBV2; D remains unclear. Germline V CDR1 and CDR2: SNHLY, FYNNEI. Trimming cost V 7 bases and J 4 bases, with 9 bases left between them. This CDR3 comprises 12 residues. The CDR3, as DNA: TGTGCCAGCACGGTCTACGCAGATACGCAGTATTTT. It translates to CASTVYADTQYF.

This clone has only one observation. This CDR3 is CASSLRWSGRGDTQYF. In nucleotides, the CDR3 is TGTGCCAGCAGTTTGCGATGGAGCGGGCGGGGAGATACGCAGTATTTT. The chain couples TRBV28 to TRBJ2-3; TRBD2 might be the D (6 bases). Deletions cut 3 bases from V and 5 bases from J, with 18 bases between. The CDR3 has 16 residues. Germline-derived CDR1 and CDR2 are MDHEN and SYDVKM.

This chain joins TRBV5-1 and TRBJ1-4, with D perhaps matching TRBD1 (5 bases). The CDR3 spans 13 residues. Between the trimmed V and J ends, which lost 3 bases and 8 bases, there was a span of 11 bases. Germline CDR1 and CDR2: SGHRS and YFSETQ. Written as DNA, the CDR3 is TGCGCCAGCAGCTGGGGGGTTGAAGAAAAACTGTTTTTT. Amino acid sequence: CASSWGVEEKLFF.

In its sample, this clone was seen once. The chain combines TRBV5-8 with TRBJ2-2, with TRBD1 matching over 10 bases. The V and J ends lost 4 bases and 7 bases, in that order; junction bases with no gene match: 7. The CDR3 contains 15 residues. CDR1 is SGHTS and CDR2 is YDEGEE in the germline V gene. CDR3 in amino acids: CASSERQGAVGELFF. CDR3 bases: TGTGCCAGCAGCGAACGACAGGGGGCGGTCGGGGAGCTGTTTTTT.

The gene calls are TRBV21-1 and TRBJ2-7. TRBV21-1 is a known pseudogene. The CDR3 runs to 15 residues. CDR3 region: CASSVWDARDGEQYF. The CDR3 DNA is TGTGCCAGCAGCGTTTGGGACGCCCGGGACGGCGAGCAGTACTTC.

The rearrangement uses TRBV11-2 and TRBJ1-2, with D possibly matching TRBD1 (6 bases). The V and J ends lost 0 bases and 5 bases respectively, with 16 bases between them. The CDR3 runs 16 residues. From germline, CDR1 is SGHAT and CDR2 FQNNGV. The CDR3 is CASSLEGGPGRYGYTF. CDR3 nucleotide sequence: TGTGCCAGCAGCTTAGAAGGGGGGCCAGGGCGGTATGGCTACACCTTC.

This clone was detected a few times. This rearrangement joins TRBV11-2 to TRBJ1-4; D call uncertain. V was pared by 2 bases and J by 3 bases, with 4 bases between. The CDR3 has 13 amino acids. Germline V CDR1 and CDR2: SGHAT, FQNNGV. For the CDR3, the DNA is TGTGCCAGCAGCTTAACGGCTAATGAAAAACTGTTTTTT. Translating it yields CASSLTANEKLFF.

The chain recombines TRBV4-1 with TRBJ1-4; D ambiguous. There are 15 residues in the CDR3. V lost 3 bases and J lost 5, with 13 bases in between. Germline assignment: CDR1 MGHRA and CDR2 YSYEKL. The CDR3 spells CASSQTGISNEKLFF. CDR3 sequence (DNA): TGCGCCAGCAGCCAGACGGGGATTTCAAATGAAAAACTGTTTTTT.

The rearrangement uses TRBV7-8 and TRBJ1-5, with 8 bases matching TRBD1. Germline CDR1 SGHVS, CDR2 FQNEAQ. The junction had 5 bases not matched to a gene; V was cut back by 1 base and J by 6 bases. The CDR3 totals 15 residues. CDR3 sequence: CASSLGTGNSQPQHF. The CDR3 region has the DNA TGTGCCAGCAGCTTAGGGACAGGGAATAGTCAGCCCCAGCATTTT.

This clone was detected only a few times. CDR3 amino acids: CASSDPGGHPDTQYF. The CDR3 coding sequence is TGTGCCAGCAGTGACCCGGGGGGGCACCCAGATACGCAGTATTTT. The V gene is TRBV25-1, the J gene TRBJ2-3; TRBD2 aligns across 8 bases. The germline CDR1 and CDR2 sequences are MGHDK and SYGVNS. The CDR3 extends over 15 amino acids. Germline trimming cut 3 bases from V and 4 bases from J; bases unmatched to any gene: 6.

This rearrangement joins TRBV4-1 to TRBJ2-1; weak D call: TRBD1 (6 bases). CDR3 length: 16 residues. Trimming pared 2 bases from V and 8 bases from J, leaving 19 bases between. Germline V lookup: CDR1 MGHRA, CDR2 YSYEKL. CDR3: CASSQPRDKRVHEQFF. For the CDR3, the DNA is TGCGCCAGCAGCCAACCTCGGGACAAGAGGGTCCATGAGCAGTTCTTC.

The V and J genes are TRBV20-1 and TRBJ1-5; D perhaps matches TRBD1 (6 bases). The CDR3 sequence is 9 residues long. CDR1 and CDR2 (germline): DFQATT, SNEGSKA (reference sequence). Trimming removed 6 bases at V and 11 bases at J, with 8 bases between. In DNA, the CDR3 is TGCAGTGCGGGGGCAACCCAGCATTTT. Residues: CSAGATQHF.

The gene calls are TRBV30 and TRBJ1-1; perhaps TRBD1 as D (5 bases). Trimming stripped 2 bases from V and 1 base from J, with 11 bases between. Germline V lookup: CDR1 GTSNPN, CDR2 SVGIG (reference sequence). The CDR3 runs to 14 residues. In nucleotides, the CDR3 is TGTGCCTGGAGTCCCGGGACGGGGAACACTGAAGCTTTCTTT. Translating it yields CAWSPGTGNTEAFF.

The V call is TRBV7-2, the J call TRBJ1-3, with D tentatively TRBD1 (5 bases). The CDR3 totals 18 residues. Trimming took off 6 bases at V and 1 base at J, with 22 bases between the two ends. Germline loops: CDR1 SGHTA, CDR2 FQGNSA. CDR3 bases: TGTGCCAGCAGTCAATTCCCTACCCCCGGGGGGTCTGGAAACACCATATATTTT. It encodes CASSQFPTPGGSGNTIYF.